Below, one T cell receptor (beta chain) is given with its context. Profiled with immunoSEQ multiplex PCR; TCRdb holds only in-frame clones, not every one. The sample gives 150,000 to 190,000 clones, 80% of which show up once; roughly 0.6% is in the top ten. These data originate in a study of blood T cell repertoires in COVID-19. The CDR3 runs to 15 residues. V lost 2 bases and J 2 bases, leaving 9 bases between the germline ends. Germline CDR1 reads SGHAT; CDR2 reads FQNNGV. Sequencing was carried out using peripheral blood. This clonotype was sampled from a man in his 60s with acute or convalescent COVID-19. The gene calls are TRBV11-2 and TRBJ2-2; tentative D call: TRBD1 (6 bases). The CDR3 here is CASSLNRANTGELFF. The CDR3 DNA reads TGTGCCAGCAGCTTAAACAGGGCAAACACCGGGGAGCTGTTTTTT.